There are a few counts of the clone carrying this T cell receptor (beta chain). Its antigen is not identified. The source of the sample is a study of cytomegalovirus exposure and HLA in healthy donors. Study-level background: Out of around 360 genotyped donors, less than 90% belonged to the Caucasian-associated ancestry cluster.

It was with 60 Vbeta and 13 Jbeta primers that the PCR ran. Libraries were prepared by immunoSEQ multiplex PCR; TCRdb keeps only in-frame clonotypes and omits some of them. Here the sample spans about 110,000 clones, around 85% being singletons. The germline CDR1 and CDR2 sequences are LGHNA and YSLEER. The J segment lost 0 bases and the V segment lost 0 bases, leaving 5 bases of the junction unmatched. There are 17 residues in the CDR3. Regarding the study as a whole: When a later analysis compared HLA-associated TCR beta chains with equally common others, the HLA-associated chains turned out to be more clonally expanded and to have lower generation probabilities. A later analysis linked a missense variant in DCLRE1C to the trimming of TCR beta V and J genes. Information on immune exposure was restricted to one variable (CMV serostatus).

This chain connects TRBV4-3 to TRBJ2-1; 7 bases map to TRBD1. Sequencing input: PBMCs. The sequence was obtained from a man under 40 in good health and CMV-seropositive. This CDR3 is CASSQDLWTGSYNEQFF. CDR3 DNA sequence: TGCGCCAGCAGCCAAGATCTATGGACAGGCTCCTACAATGAGCAGTTCTTC.